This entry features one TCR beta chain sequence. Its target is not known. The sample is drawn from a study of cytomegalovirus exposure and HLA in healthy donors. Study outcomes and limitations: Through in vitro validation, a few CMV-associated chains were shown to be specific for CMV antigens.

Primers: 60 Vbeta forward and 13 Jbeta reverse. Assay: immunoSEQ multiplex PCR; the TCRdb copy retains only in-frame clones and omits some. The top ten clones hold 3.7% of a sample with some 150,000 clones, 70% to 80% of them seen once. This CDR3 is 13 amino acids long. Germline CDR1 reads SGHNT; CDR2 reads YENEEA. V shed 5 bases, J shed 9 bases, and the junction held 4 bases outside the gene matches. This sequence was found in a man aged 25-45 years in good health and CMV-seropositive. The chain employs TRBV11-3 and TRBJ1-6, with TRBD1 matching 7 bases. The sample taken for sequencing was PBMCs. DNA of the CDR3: TGTGCCAGCAGCCGGGACAGTTCTTCACCCCTCCACTTT. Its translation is CASSRDSSSPLHF.